This note documents a single TCR beta chain sequence. Its antigen is undetermined. CDR3 size: 14 residues. V lost 5 bases, J lost 7 bases, and 15 bases lay in between. The germline V gene encodes CDR1 SGHTA and CDR2 FQGTGA. These data originate in a study of CD4+ T cells in melanoma. Study-level results: CD8+ T cell, macrophage and B cell function reportedly correlated with neoantigen-specific CD4+ T cells. Neoantigen-specific CD4+ T cells in melanoma reportedly had diverse differentiation states.

Produced via immunoSEQ multiplex PCR; TCRdb's table is partial and in-frame only. The sample yields 17,000 or so clones, about 84% seen once. Sequencing input: cells from a culture (not recorded whether cultured in vitro). The chain carries TRBV7-3 and TRBJ1-5; D unresolved. This TCR came from a human donor with melanoma. The CDR3 spells CASSSSTSGQPQHF. The CDR3 DNA follows: TGTGCCAGCAGCAGCTCCACATCGGGGCAGCCCCAGCATTTT.